Listed below are T cell receptor beta chains from one sample, sequenced in a study of T-cell memory formation after mild COVID-19. TCRdb reprocessed the 5' RACE reads with MiXCR, giving one entry per CDR3 protein. The table has 450,000 or so distinct CDR3 sequences, about 19% seen once; the top ten hold approximately 8.1%. The specimen was PBMCs or a T cell subset sorted from them (not recorded which). The receptors shown here come from an adult woman who had mild COVID-19 (a few samples of this study predate the infection). Cell type and time point are not known. CDR3s include the opening cysteine and the closing phenylalanine or tryptophan. Fields, in order: D gene, clone size, V gene, J gene, CDR3 DNA, CDR3 protein. A D gene is named only where the DNA matches it firmly. Clone size is shown for a subset of rows, as once, few, many or a class of expanded clone.

TRBD1,many,TRBV5-1,TRBJ2-7,TGCGCCAGCAGCTACAAGACAGGGGATTCCTACGAGCAGTACTTC,CASSYKTGDSYEQYF
TRBD1,few,TRBV6-5,TRBJ2-6,TGTGCCAGCAGTTACCGGGACAGGGGATACCCTGGGGCCAACGTCCTGACTTTC,CASSYRDRGYPGANVLTF
NA,NA,TRBV9,TRBJ2-1,TGTGCCAGCAGCGTAGCAGGCGGGGAGAACAATGAGCAGTTCTTC,CASSVAGGENNEQFF
NA,NA,TRBV20-1,TRBJ2-1,TGCAGTGCTAGAGTTGGCGGGACTTACAATGAGCAGTTCTTC,CSARVGGTYNEQFF
NA,NA,TRBV12-3/TRBV12-4,TRBJ1-1,TGTGCCAGCACCCCTCGCAGGTTGAACACTGAAGCTTTCTTT,CASTPRRLNTEAFF
TRBD1,few,TRBV20-1,TRBJ1-1,TGCAGTGCAAAACCGGGACAGGGGCTTCGTACTGAAGCTTTCTTT,CSAKPGQGLRTEAFF
NA,few,TRBV6-5,TRBJ2-1,TGTGCCAGCAGTTACTCTTCGGCAAAGGGGAAATATCGATACAATGAGCAGTTCTTC,CASSYSSAKGKYRYNEQFF
TRBD1,NA,TRBV20-1,TRBJ1-1,TGCAGTGCTTTCCGGACAGGGGGCCACACTGAAGCTTTCTTT,CSAFRTGGHTEAFF
NA,NA,TRBV6-2/TRBV6-3,TRBJ2-7,TGTGCCAGCAGTTCGACAGGGAGGCACGAGCAGTACTTC,CASSSTGRHEQYF
NA,NA,TRBV6-1,TRBJ2-1,TGTGCCAGCATGATTAGCGGAACCTCCTACAATGAGCAGTTCTTC,CASMISGTSYNEQFF
TRBD2,NA,TRBV11-3,TRBJ2-1,TGTGCCAGCAGTTTTTACGGTAAATCGGGACTAGCGGACGCGGAGCAGTTCTTC,CASSFYGKSGLADAEQFF
NA,NA,TRBV29-1,TRBJ1-4,TGCAGCGCCGCGGGTGAAAAACTGTTTTTT,CSAAGEKLFF
NA,NA,TRBV20-1,TRBJ2-7,TGCAGTGCTGCCGACAGGTACAGCTCCTACGAGCAGTACTTC,CSAADRYSSYEQYF
NA,many,TRBV5-6,TRBJ2-5,TGTGCCAGCAGCTTGCCAGGCGAAGAGACCCAGTACTTC,CASSLPGEETQYF
TRBD1,NA,TRBV20-1,TRBJ1-5,TGCAGTGCTGGAGAAACAGGGGTTCCCAATCAGCCCCAGCATTTT,CSAGETGVPNQPQHF
NA,NA,TRBV9,TRBJ1-6,TGTGCCAGCAGCGTCGATAGGGTCCTTAATTCACCCCTCCACTTT,CASSVDRVLNSPLHF
NA,many,TRBV6-1,TRBJ2-7,TGTGCCAGCAGTGAAACCTTGGAGGGGTCTCACGAGCAGTACTTC,CASSETLEGSHEQYF
NA,few,TRBV3-1,TRBJ2-3,TGTGCCAGCAGCCGCTATGATACGCAGTATTTT,CASSRYDTQYF
NA,NA,TRBV24-1,TRBJ2-2,TGTGCCACCAGTCAGGACACCACCGGGGAGCTGTTTTTT,CATSQDTTGELFF
NA,NA,TRBV12-3/TRBV12-4,TRBJ1-5,TGTGCCAGCACGGACAGACATAGCAATCAGCCCCAGCATTTT,CASTDRHSNQPQHF
NA,NA,TRBV7-9,TRBJ2-1,TGTGCCAGCAGTTCTGGGACGCGTTTCCCCTACAATGAGCAGTTCTTC,CASSSGTRFPYNEQFF
NA,few,TRBV7-8,TRBJ2-7,TGTGCCAGCAGCGCCGACAGATTCCACGAGCAGTACTTC,CASSADRFHEQYF
TRBD1,NA,TRBV29-1,TRBJ1-2,TGCAGCGTGGGTGCGGGACAGGGTGTGCACTATGGCTACACCTTC,CSVGAGQGVHYGYTF
NA,few,TRBV2,TRBJ1-5,TGTGCCAGCAGTTACCAAGGAGACAATCAGCCCCAGCATTTT,CASSYQGDNQPQHF
TRBD1,few,TRBV12-3/TRBV12-4,TRBJ1-1,TGTGCCAGCAGTGGGGGACAGCGCATTAACACTGAAGCTTTCTTT,CASSGGQRINTEAFF
NA,NA,TRBV12-3/TRBV12-4,TRBJ1-4,TGTGCCAGCAGTTTGCTGGGGCCGTTGACTAATGAAAAACTGTTTTTT,CASSLLGPLTNEKLFF
TRBD2,few,TRBV28,TRBJ2-3,TGTGCCAGCAGAGAAGCGGGGGGCACAGATACGCAGTATTTT,CASREAGGTDTQYF
NA,few,TRBV10-3,TRBJ2-7,TGTGCCATCAGTGTGGGTAACGAGCAGTACTTC,CAISVGNEQYF
NA,NA,TRBV3-1,TRBJ2-7,TGTGCCAGCAGCCGGGCGACAAACGGTAGATTCGAGCAGTACTTC,CASSRATNGRFEQYF
TRBD1,few,TRBV4-2,TRBJ2-6,TGTGCCAGCAGCCAAGATCGGGGACAGCTCTCTGGGGCCAACGTCCTGACTTTC,CASSQDRGQLSGANVLTF
NA,many,TRBV25-1,TRBJ2-7,TGTGCCAGCAGTGTTGGCGGAAACTACGAGCAGTACTTC,CASSVGGNYEQYF
NA,few,TRBV5-1,TRBJ2-7,TGCGCCAGCAGCCCGGGAGACTGGGGGCCAAGCTCCTACGAGCAGTACTTC,CASSPGDWGPSSYEQYF
NA,NA,TRBV5-5,TRBJ2-1,TGTGCCAGCAGCCGGTTGATGGGGAGCTCCTACAATGAGCAGTTCTTC,CASSRLMGSSYNEQFF
NA,few,TRBV12-3/TRBV12-4,TRBJ2-6,TGTGCCAGCAGCCTGACTACTGGGGCCAACGTCCTGACTTTC,CASSLTTGANVLTF
TRBD2,NA,TRBV5-1,TRBJ2-1,TGCGCCAGCAGCTTGGCACCTAGCGGGAGGGCCGTTGAGCAGTTCTTC,CASSLAPSGRAVEQFF
NA,many,TRBV7-2,TRBJ2-5,TGTGCCAGCAGCCGACAGTACCAAGAGACCCAGTACTTC,CASSRQYQETQYF
NA,few,TRBV6-2/TRBV6-3,TRBJ1-2,TGTGCCAGCAGTTACTCGCATACAGCCGACGGGGACTATGGCTACACCTTC,CASSYSHTADGDYGYTF
NA,many,TRBV9,TRBJ2-1,TGTGCCAGCTCCTCAGAAGGAAACAATGAGCAGTTCTTC,CASSSEGNNEQFF
NA,NA,TRBV4-2,TRBJ2-3,TGTGCCAGCAGCCAACCCTTTGACAGCCCAGTTGTGGATACGCAGTATTTT,CASSQPFDSPVVDTQYF
NA,few,TRBV9,TRBJ2-2,TGTGCCAGCAGCGTAAGGGGGGGGCTGTTTTTT,CASSVRGGLFF
NA,few,TRBV15,TRBJ2-3,TGTGCCACCAGCAGAGCCGGAGATGAGGTTAGCACAGATACGCAGTATTTT,CATSRAGDEVSTDTQYF
NA,NA,TRBV12-3/TRBV12-4,TRBJ1-5,TGTGCCAGCAGTTTGAGGGGCCGGCGCCTAAGCAATCAGCCCCAGCATTTT,CASSLRGRRLSNQPQHF